The 10 T cell receptor beta chains listed next were all sequenced from one sample in a study of CD8+ T cells in alopecia areata. cDNA serving as the sequencing template came from extracted, reverse transcribed RNA. Libraries were prepared by immunoSEQ multiplex PCR; TCRdb keeps only in-frame clonotypes and omits some of them. The table records under 250,000 clones, about three fifths of them present only once. The sample was CD4+ T cells sorted from blood, taken at week 0. The receptors come from a human donor with alopecia areata.

The chain has TRBV29-1 and TRBJ1-1; the D is unclear. CDR3 length: 11 residues. Germline-derived CDR1 and CDR2 are SQVTM and ANQGSEA. V was cut by 1 base and J by 7 bases, with 7 bases left in between. CDR3 amino acids: CSVEVPSEAFF. In DNA form, the CDR3 reads TGCAGCGTTGAAGTCCCAAGTGAAGCTTTCTTT.

The V call is TRBV5-4, the J call TRBJ1-6, with TRBD1 as a possible D gene (5 bases). Trimming shortened V by 4 bases and J by 4 bases, and 9 bases separated the two germline ends. CDR1 SGHNT and CDR2 YYREEE come from the germline V gene (reference sequence). There are 14 residues in the CDR3. The CDR3: CASSVQGYNSPLHF. The CDR3 bases are TGTGCCAGCAGCGTGCAGGGTTATAATTCACCCCTCCACTTT.

This clone has only a few counts. J is TRBJ2-5 and V is TRBV29-1; TRBD1 matches at 9 bases. Germline loops: CDR1 SQVTM, CDR2 ANQGSEA. The J segment lost 4 bases and the V segment lost 7 bases, leaving 10 bases of the junction unmatched. This CDR3 contains 14 residues. DNA for the CDR3: TGCAGCGGCGACAGGGGGGGAGGAGGAGAGACCCAGTACTTC. This translates into CSGDRGGGGETQYF.

V gene TRBV2 combines with J gene TRBJ2-1; D unclear. The germline CDR1 and CDR2 sequences are SNHLY and FYNNEI. V gave up 4 bases and J gave up 8 bases, with 18 bases separating them. This CDR3 contains 15 residues. CDR3 sequence: CASSVQLPTLDEQFF. Written as DNA, the CDR3 is TGTGCCAGCAGTGTCCAGCTACCAACCCTTGATGAGCAGTTCTTC. The entire variable domain, with the rest obtained from reference TRBV2 and TRBJ2-1, is as follows: EPEVTQTPSHQVTQMGQEVILRCVPISNHLYFYWYRQILGQKVEFLVSFYNNEISEKSEIFDDQFSVERPDGSNFTLKIRSTKLEDSAMYFCASSVQLPTLDEQFFGPGTRLTVL.

This clone showed up many times. V and J are TRBV7-9 and TRBJ2-7; maybe TRBD2 (6 bases). The V gene's germline CDR1 is SEHNR and CDR2 FQNEAQ (reference sequence). V gave up 2 bases and J gave up 6 bases, with 14 bases separating them. CDR3 length: 14 amino acids. CDR3 residues: CASSLIRSEGEQYF. The DNA for the CDR3 is TGTGCCAGCAGCTTAATTCGGTCGGAGGGCGAGCAGTACTTC.

J is TRBJ2-3 and V is TRBV4-2, with a tentative D call TRBD1 (6 bases). V was clipped by 1 base and J by 0 bases, with 14 bases between them. CDR1 is LGHNA, CDR2 YNFKEQ, per germline. This CDR3 has 17 residues. CDR3 nucleotides: TGTGCCAGCAGCCAAGGATCTCCTAGGGGGAGCACAGATACGCAGTATTTT. Its protein product is CASSQGSPRGSTDTQYF.

This clone was seen a few times. This chain connects TRBV5-5 to TRBJ2-2; D is unclear. Between the trimmed V and J ends, which lost 0 bases and 13 bases, there was a span of 7 bases. The CDR3 spans 11 residues. The germline V gene encodes CDR1 SGHKS and CDR2 YYEKEE (reference sequence). The CDR3 protein is CASSLALGLFF. CDR3 in DNA: TGTGCCAGCAGCTTGGCACTGGGGCTGTTTTTT. Together with reference TRBV5-5 and TRBJ2-2, the CDR3 gives the full variable domain: DAGVTQSPTHLIKTRGQQVTLRCSPISGHKSVSWYQQVLGQGPQFIFQYYEKEERGRGNFPDRFSARQFPNYSSELNVNALLLGDSALYLCASSLALGLFFGEGSRLTVL.

This clone appeared a few times. Other DNA sequences from this sample encode an identical CDR3 as well. The chain combines TRBV30 with TRBJ1-3, with no clear D. Germline loops: CDR1 GTSNPN, CDR2 SVGIG (reference sequence). V was shortened by 1 base and J by 2 bases, with 3 bases between the two germline ends. This CDR3 comprises 12 residues. The DNA of the CDR3 is TGTGCCTGGAGTGGAACTGGAAACACCATATATTTT. Translating gives CAWSGTGNTIYF. Full variable domain (rest looked up from reference TRBV30 and TRBJ1-3): SQTIHQWPATLVQPVGSPLSLECTVEGTSNPNLYWYRQAAGRGLQLLFYSVGIGQISSEVPQNLSASRPQDRQFILSSKKLLLSDSGFYLCAWSGTGNTIYFGEGSWLTVV.

CDR3 amino acids: CASRFGGSTDTQYF. The DNA of the CDR3 is TGCGCCAGCAGGTTTGGCGGGAGCACAGATACGCAGTATTTT. The genes are TRBV10-2 and TRBJ2-3; D possibly corresponds to TRBD2 (5 bases). Germline V gene data show CDR1 as WSHSY and CDR2 as SAAADI. The CDR3 is 14 residues long. Trimming shortened V by 6 bases and J by 0 bases, and 10 bases separated the two germline ends.

This clone was observed a few times. The chain employs TRBV14 and TRBJ2-6; D uncertain. Germline V gene data show CDR1 as SGHDN and CDR2 as FVKESK. V lost 4 bases to trimming and J lost 4 bases, with 8 bases between them. This CDR3 has 14 amino acids. DNA of the CDR3: TGTGCCAGCAGCCCGAGGATCGGGGCCAACGTCCTGACTTTC. It yields the protein CASSPRIGANVLTF. The whole variable domain, filled in from reference TRBV14 and TRBJ2-6, reads EAGVTQFPSHSVIEKGQTVTLRCDPISGHDNLYWYRRVMGKEIKFLLHFVKESKQDESGMPNNRFLAERTGGTYSTLKVQPAELEDSGVYFCASSPRIGANVLTFGAGSRLTVL.